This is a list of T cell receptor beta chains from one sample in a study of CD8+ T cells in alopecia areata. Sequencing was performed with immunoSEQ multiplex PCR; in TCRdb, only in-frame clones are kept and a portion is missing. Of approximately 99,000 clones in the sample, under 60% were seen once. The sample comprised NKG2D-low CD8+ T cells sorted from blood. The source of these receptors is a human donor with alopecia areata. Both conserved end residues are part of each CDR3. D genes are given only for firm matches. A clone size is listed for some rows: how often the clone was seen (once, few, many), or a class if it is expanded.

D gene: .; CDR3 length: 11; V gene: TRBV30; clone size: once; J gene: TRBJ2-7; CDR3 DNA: TGTGCCTGGTCTAGCTCCTACGAGCAGTACTTC; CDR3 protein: CAWSSSYEQYF
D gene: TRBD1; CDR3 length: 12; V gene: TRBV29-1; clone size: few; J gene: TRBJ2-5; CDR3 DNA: TGCAGCGCTTGGGACAGACAAGAGACCCAGTACTTC; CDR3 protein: CSAWDRQETQYF
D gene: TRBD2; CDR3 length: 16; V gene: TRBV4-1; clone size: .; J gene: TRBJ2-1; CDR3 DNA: TGCGCCAGCAGCCAAGAGCTAGCGGGTTCCTACAATGAGCAGTTCTTC; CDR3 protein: CASSQELAGSYNEQFF
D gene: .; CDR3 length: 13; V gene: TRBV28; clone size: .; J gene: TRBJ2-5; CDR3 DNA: TGTGCCAGCAGTCCTCTCGGTAGAGAGACCCAGTACTTC; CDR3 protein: CASSPLGRETQYF
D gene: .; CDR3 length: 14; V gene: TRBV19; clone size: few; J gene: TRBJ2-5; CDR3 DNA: TGTGCCAGTAGAAACAAAGGTCCAAGAGAGACCCAGTACTTC; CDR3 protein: CASRNKGPRETQYF
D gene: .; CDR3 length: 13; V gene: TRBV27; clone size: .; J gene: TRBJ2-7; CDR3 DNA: TGTGCCAGCAGTTTCCGACCGACCTACGAGCAGTACTTC; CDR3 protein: CASSFRPTYEQYF
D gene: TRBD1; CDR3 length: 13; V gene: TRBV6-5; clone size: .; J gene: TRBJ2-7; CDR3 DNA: TGTGCCAGCAGTTACTCGACAGGGAACGAGCAGTACTTC; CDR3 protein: CASSYSTGNEQYF
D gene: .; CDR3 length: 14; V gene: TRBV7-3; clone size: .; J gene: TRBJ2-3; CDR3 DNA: TGTGCCAGCAGTTTGGGTCAGACAACAGATACGCAGTATTTT; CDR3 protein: CASSLGQTTDTQYF
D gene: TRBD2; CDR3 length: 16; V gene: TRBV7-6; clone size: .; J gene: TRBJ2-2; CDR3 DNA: TGTGCCAGCAGCCCCCCTAGCGGGAGAGGCACCGGGGAGCTGTTTTTT; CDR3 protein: CASSPPSGRGTGELFF
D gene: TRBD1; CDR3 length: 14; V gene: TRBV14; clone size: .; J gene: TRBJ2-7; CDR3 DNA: TGTGCCAGCAGCCCCGGACAGGGGGCAAGGGAGCAGTACTTC; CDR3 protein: CASSPGQGAREQYF
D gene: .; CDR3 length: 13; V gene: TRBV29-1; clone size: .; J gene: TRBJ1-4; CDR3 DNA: TGCAGCGTTATCGGGCCGGTAAATGAAAAACTGTTTTTT; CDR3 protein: CSVIGPVNEKLFF
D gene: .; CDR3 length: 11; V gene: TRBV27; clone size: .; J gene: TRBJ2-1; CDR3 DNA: TGTGCCAGCAGGACCTACAACGAGCAGTTCTTC; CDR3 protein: CASRTYNEQFF
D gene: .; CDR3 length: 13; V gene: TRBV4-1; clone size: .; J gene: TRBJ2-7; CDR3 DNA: TGCGCCAGCAGCCAGGGCAGTATCTACGAGCAGTACTTC; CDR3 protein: CASSQGSIYEQYF
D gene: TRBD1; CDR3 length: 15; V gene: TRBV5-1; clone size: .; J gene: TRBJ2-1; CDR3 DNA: TGCGCCAGCGGGAATGAGGGGGACAGCTACAATGAGCAGTTCTTC; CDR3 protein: CASGNEGDSYNEQFF
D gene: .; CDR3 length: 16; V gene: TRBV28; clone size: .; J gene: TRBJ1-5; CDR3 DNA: TGTGCCAGCAGTTTAATCGGCCCTGGGAGCAATCAGCCCCAGCATTTT; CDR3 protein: CASSLIGPGSNQPQHF
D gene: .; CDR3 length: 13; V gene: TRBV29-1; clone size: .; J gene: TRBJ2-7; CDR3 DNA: TGCAGCGCCCGAACCGTCCCCTTCTACGAGCAGTACTTC; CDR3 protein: CSARTVPFYEQYF
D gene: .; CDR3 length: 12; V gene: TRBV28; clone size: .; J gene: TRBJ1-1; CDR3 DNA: TGTGCCAGCAGCTTACCGAACACTGAAGCTTTCTTT; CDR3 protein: CASSLPNTEAFF
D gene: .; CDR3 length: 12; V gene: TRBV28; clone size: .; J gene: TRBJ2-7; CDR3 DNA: TGTGCCAGCAGTCCCGGGACCTACGAGCAGTACTTC; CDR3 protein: CASSPGTYEQYF
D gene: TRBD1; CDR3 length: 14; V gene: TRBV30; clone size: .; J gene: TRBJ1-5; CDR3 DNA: TGTGCCTGGAGGACAGGGAGAAGCAATCAGCCCCAGCATTTT; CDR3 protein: CAWRTGRSNQPQHF
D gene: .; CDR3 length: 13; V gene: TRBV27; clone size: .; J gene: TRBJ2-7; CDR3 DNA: TGTGCCAGCAGTTACTCCACCTCCTACGAGCAGTACTTC; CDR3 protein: CASSYSTSYEQYF
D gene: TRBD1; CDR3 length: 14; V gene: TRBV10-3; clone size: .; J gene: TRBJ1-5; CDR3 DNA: TGTGCCACCGCGACAGGGAGCAGCAATCAGCCCCAGCATTTT; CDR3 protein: CATATGSSNQPQHF
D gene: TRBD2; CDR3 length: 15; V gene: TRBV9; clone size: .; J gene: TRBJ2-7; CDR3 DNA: TGTGCCAGCAGCGAAACGAGCGGGAGCTCCTACGAGCAGTACTTC; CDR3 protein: CASSETSGSSYEQYF
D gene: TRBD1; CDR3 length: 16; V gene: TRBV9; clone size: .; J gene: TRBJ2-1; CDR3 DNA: TGTGCCAGCTCGCTTCCCCTAGACAGGGCAAACAATGAGCAGTTCTTC; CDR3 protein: CASSLPLDRANNEQFF
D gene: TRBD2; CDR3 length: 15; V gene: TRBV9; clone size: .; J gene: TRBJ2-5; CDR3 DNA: TGTGCCAGCAGCGTAGGGGCAGGGAGGGGAGAGACCCAGTACTTC; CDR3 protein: CASSVGAGRGETQYF
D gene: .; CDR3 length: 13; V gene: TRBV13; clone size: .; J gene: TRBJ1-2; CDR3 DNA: TGTGCCAGCAGCTTAGAAATTTCTGGGGGCTACACCTTC; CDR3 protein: CASSLEISGGYTF
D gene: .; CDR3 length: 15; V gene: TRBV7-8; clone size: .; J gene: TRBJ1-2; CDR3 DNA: TGTGCCAGCAGCTACGGGGGACGCAGCATAGATGGCTACACCTTC; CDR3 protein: CASSYGGRSIDGYTF
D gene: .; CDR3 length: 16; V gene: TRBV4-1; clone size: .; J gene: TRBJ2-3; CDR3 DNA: TGCGCCAGCAGCCAAGTGGGGGGAACGGGTTCGGATACGCAGTATTTT; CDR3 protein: CASSQVGGTGSDTQYF
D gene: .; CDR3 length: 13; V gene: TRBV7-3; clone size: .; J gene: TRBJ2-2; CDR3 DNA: TGTGCCAGCAGCTTAAGTCTTGTCGGGGAGCTGTTTTTT; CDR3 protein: CASSLSLVGELFF
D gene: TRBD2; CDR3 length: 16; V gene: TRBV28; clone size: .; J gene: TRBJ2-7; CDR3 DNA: TGTGCCAGCAGTTTATTCCTAGCGGGAATCGCCTACGAGCAGTACTTC; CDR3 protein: CASSLFLAGIAYEQYF
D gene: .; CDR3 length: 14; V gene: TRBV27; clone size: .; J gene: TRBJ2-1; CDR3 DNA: TGTGCCAGCAGTTTTGCGGGATCCTACAATGAGCAGTTCTTC; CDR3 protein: CASSFAGSYNEQFF
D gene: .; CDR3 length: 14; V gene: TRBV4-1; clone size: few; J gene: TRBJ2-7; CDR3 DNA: TGCGCCAGCAGCCCGCGGGACGGTACCTACGAGCAGTACTTC; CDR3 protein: CASSPRDGTYEQYF
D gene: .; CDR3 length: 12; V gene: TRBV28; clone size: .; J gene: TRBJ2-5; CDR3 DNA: TGTGCCAGCAGTTTAGGTGGGCTGGGCTTGTACTTC; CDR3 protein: CASSLGGLGLYF
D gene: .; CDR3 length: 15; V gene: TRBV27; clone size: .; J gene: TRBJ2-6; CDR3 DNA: TGTGCCAGCAGTTTGGGCGACTCTGGGGCCAACGTCCTGACTTTC; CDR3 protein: CASSLGDSGANVLTF
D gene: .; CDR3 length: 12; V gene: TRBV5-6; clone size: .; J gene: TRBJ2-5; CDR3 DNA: TGTGCCAGCAGCTCCGAAACGGAGACCCAGTACTTC; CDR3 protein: CASSSETETQYF
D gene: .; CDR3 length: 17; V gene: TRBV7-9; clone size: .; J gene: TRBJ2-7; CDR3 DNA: TGTGCCAGCAGCTCAACCAGAAGCCTCGGGGTAGCCTACGAGCAGTACTTC; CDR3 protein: CASSSTRSLGVAYEQYF
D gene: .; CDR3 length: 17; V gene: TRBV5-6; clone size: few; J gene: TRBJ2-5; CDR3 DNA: TGTGCCAGCAGCTTGGTGATGGGTGGTGGTGGGCGTGAGACCCAGTACTTC; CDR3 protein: CASSLVMGGGGRETQYF
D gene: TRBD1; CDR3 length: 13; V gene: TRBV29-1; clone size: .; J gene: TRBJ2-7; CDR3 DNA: TGCAGCGTCTTGACAGGGTATTCGTCCGAGCAGTACTTC; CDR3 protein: CSVLTGYSSEQYF
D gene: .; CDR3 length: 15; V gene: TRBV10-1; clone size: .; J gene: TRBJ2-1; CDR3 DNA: TGCGCCAGTGAAGAGCTAACCAAACTCTACAATGAGCAGTTCTTC; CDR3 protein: CASEELTKLYNEQFF
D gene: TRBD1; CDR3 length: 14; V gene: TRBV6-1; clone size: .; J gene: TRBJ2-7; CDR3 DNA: TGTGCCAGCAGTCCACCGACAGGGTCCTACGAGCAGTACTTC; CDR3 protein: CASSPPTGSYEQYF
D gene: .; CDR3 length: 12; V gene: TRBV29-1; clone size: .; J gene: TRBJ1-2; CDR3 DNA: TGCAGCGTTCCGGACGGCAACTATGGCTACACCTTC; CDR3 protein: CSVPDGNYGYTF
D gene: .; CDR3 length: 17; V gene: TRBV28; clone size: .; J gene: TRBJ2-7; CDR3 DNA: TGTGCCAGCAGCCAACTTACCGGCGGCAGCGGATTCTACGAGCAGTACTTC; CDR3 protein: CASSQLTGGSGFYEQYF
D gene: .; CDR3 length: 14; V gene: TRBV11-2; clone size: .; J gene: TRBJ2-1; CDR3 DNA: TGTGCCAGCAGCTTCGGGGGCGCGGGGAATGAGCAGTTCTTC; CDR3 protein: CASSFGGAGNEQFF
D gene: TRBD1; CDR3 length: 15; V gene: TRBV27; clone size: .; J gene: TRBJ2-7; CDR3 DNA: TGTGCCAGCAGTCAAAGGACAGGGTTAGCCTACGAGCAGTACTTC; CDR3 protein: CASSQRTGLAYEQYF
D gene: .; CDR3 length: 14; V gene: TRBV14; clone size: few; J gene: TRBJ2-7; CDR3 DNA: TGTGCCAGCAGCCAACGGGCCTCCTCCTACGAGCAGTACTTC; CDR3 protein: CASSQRASSYEQYF
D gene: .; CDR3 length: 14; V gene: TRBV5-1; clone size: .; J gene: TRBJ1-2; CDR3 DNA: TGCGCCAGCAGCTTGGCACGGGGGGCGGATGGCTACACCTTC; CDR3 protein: CASSLARGADGYTF